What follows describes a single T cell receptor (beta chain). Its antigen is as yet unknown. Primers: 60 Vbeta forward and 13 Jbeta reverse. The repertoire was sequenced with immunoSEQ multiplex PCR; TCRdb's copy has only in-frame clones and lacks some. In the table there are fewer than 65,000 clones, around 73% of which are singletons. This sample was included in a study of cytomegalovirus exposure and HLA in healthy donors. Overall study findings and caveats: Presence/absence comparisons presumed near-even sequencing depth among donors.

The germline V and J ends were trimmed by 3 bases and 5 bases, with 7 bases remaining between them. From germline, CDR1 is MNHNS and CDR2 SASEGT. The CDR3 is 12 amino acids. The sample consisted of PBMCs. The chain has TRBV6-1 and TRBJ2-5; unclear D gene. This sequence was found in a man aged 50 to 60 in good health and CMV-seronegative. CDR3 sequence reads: CASSERAETQYF. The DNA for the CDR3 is TGTGCCAGCAGTGAGCGTGCCGAGACCCAGTACTTC.